The clone carrying this T cell receptor (beta chain) was seen ten or more times. Its antigen is unknown. These data originate in a study of regulatory T cells in long-lasting Graves disease. Study context: In persistent Graves' disease, antithyroid drugs had been taken for over 5 years and TSH receptor antibodies stayed positive.

Indicated time point: persistent/refractory GD, antithyroid drugs over 5 years with positive TRAb. The authors made the TCR library using RNA they extracted from PBMCs. Findings of the study overall: Sample size was small, which may have lowered accuracy.

V was shortened by 7 bases and J by 6 bases, with 22 bases between the two germline ends. Per germline, CDR1 MDHEN and CDR2 SYDVKM. The CDR3 spans 15 residues. With iRepertoire HTBI primers and Arm-PCR of CDR3 regions, TCR beta libraries were built. Using its own MiXCR run on the multiplex PCR reads, TCRdb lists one record per CDR3 protein. The profile shows some 420,000 distinct CDR3 sequences, approximately 23% of them singletons. The receptor's source is a female donor with Graves disease. The V and J genes are TRBV28 and TRBJ2-7; D possibly matches TRBD1 or TRBD2 (6 bases each). The sequenced sample was peripheral blood mononuclear cells (PBMCs), obtained when the disease was refractory, from a patient treated with antithyroid drugs. The CDR3 sequence: CASTNIQGPGGEQYF. Written as DNA, the CDR3 is TGTGCCAGCACCAACATACAGGGCCCCGGGGGCGAGCAGTACTTC.